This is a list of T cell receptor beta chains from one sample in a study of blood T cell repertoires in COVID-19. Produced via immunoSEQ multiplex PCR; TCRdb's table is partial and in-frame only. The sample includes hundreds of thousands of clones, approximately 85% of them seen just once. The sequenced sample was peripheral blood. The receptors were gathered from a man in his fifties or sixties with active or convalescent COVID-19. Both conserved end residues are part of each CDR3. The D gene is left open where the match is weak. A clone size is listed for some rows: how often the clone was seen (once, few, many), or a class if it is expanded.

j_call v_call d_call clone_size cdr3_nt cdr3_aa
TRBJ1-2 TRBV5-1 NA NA TGCGCCAGCAGCTTGGCCGGGGGGACTCCTTATGGCTACACCTTC CASSLAGGTPYGYTF
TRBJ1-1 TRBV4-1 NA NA TGCGCCAGCAGACCCTGGCAGGGGATTGCTGAAGCTTTCTTT CASRPWQGIAEAFF
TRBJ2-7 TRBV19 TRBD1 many TGTGCCAGTAGGACCCGGGACAGCGATATTTCCTACGAGCAGTACTTC CASRTRDSDISYEQYF
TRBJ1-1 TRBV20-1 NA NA TGCAGTGCTAGGGTCAGTGAAGCTTTCTTT CSARVSEAFF
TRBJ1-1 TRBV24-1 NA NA TGTGCCACCAGTGACTCGCGACCGGGGGGGAGCACTGAAGCTTTCTTT CATSDSRPGGSTEAFF
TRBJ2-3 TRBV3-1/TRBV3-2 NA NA TGTGCCAGCAGCCGACGCGGGATTGGCACAGATACGCAGTATTTT CASSRRGIGTDTQYF
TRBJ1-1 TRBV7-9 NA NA TGTGCCAGCAGCCCCCGACAGGCGATGAACACTGAAGCTTTCTTT CASSPRQAMNTEAFF
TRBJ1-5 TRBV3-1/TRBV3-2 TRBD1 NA TGTGCCAGCAGCCGGGACAGGGCCCCCGGACAGCCCCAGCATTTT CASSRDRAPGQPQHF
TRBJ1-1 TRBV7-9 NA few TGTGCCAGCAATCCTACGAACACTGAAGCTTTCTTT CASNPTNTEAFF
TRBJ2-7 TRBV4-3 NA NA TGCGCCAGCAGCCAAGATCTCTATTCATACGAGCAGTACTTC CASSQDLYSYEQYF
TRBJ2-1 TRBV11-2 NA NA TGTGCCAGCAGCTTCTATGAGACTGCCGTTACCCCGGGGCAGTTCTTC CASSFYETAVTPGQFF
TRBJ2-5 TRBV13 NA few TGTGCCAGCAGGCCAGGAGGGTCCGGTCAAGAGACCCAGTACTTC CASRPGGSGQETQYF
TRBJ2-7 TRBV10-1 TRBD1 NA TGCGCCAGCAGTGAGTCGAGGACAGGTCGCGAGCAGTACTTC CASSESRTGREQYF
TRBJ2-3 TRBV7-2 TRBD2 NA TGTGCCAGCAGCTTGGGTGGAGCGGGAGATGCAGATACGCAGTATTTT CASSLGGAGDADTQYF
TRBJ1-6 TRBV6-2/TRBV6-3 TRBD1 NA TGTGCCAGCAGTTCCGATCGACAGGGGCATAATTCACCCCTCCACTTT CASSSDRQGHNSPLHF
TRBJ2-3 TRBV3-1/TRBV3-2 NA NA TGTGCCAGCAGCCAACGGGGTAGCACAGATACGCAGTATTTT CASSQRGSTDTQYF
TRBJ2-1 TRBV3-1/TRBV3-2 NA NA TGTGCCAGCAGTTATAGCTGGGAGTGGGTCTTC CASSYSWEWVF
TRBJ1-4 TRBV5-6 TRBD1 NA TGTGCCAGCAGCCACGGGACAGGGAATGAAAAACTGTTTTTT CASSHGTGNEKLFF
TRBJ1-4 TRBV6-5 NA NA TGTGCCAGCAGTTACTATGGGGGAGGAGATGAAAAACTGTTTTTT CASSYYGGGDEKLFF
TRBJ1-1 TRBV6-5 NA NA TGTGCCAGCACTCGGGGGGGCCCGGACACTGAAGCTTTCTTT CASTRGGPDTEAFF
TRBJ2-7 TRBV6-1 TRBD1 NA TGTGCCAGCAGTGCGATCTCCGGGACAGGGGCCGAGCAGTACTTC CASSAISGTGAEQYF
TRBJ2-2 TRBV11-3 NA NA TGTGCCAGCAGCTTAGGAGGGCCAAACACCGGGGAGCTGTTTTTT CASSLGGPNTGELFF
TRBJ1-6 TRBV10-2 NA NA TGCGCCAGCAGTGAGCCCAGGTTTAATTCACCCCTCCACTTT CASSEPRFNSPLHF
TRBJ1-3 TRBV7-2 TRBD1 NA TGTGCCAGCAGCTTCTCCTCTACAGGGGCGGGAGGAAACACCATATATTTT CASSFSSTGAGGNTIYF
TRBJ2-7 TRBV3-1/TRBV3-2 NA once TGTGCCAGCAGCCAAGATGGTGGACTACATACCTACGAGCAGTACTTC CASSQDGGLHTYEQYF
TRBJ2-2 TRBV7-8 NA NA TGTGCCAGCAGCTTTAGTCGGGTTAACACCGGGGAGCTGTTTTTT CASSFSRVNTGELFF
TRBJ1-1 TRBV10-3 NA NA TGTGCCATCAGTGAGTATTGGATTGAGGGGGACACTGAAGCTTTCTTT CAISEYWIEGDTEAFF
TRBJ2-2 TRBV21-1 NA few TGTGCCAGCAACCGAAGGCCGGGGACAGGGGGACCCGGGGAGCTGTTTTTT CASNRRPGTGGPGELFF
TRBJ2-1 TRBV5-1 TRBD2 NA TGCGCCAGCAGCTCCGGGACTAGCGGGAGGCAGTTCTTC CASSSGTSGRQFF
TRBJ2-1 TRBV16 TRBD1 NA TGTGCCAGCAGCCCGAACAGGGGGTTCGGGGAGCAGTTCTTC CASSPNRGFGEQFF
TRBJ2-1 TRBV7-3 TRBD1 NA TGTGCCAGCAGCTTAACGGACAGGGCCTTTGGCAATGAGCAGTTCTTC CASSLTDRAFGNEQFF
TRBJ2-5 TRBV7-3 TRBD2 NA TGTGCCAGCAGCTTCGGACTAGCGGGAGTAGAGACCCAGTACTTC CASSFGLAGVETQYF
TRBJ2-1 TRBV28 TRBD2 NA TGTGCCAGCAGTCCGGAGGGGGCTAGCGGGAGAGAGAATGAGCAGTTCTTC CASSPEGASGRENEQFF
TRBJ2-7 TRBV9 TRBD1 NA TGTGCCAGCAGCGTCCGGGACAGAGCCTACGAGCAGTACTTC CASSVRDRAYEQYF
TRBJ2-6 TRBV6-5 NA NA TGTGCCAGCAGTTACCGGGACTCTGGGGCCAACGTCCTGACTTTC CASSYRDSGANVLTF
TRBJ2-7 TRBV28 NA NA TGTGCCAGCAGTTTAGGCCTAGTAGTGTACGAGCAGTACTTC CASSLGLVVYEQYF
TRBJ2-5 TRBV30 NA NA TGTGCCTGGAGTGTGGCAGGACTTTCGAGAGAGACCCAGTACTTC CAWSVAGLSRETQYF
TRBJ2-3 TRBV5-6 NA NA TGTGCCAGCAGCTTGGGCAGGAACACAGATACGCAGTATTTT CASSLGRNTDTQYF
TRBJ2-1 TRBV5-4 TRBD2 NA TGTGCCAGCAGCGTGCCGGGACTAGCGGGAAGGTCCTACAATGAGCAGTTCTTC CASSVPGLAGRSYNEQFF
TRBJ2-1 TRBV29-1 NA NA TGCAGCGCAACCAGGGATAGAATCAATGAGCAGTTCTTC CSATRDRINEQFF
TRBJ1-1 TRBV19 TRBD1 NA TGTGCCAGTAGTATACAGGGGGACACTGAAGCTTTCTTT CASSIQGDTEAFF
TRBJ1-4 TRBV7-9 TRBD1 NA TGTGCCAGCAGCTTAGGTGACAGGGATGAAAAACTGTTTTTT CASSLGDRDEKLFF
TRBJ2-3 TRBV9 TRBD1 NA TGTGCCAGCAGTACCCGGGACAGAGAAGATACGCAGTATTTT CASSTRDREDTQYF
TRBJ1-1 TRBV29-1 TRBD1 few TGCAGCGCTGGGAGGTCAGGGGGCACTGAAGCTTTCTTT CSAGRSGGTEAFF
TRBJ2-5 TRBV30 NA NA TGTGCCTCGAAGACCCCCTCAGGCATAGAGACCCAGTACTTC CASKTPSGIETQYF
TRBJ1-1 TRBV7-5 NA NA TGTGTCAGAAGCCAAGCCGAAACAGGGAACACTGAAGCTTTCTTT CVRSQAETGNTEAFF
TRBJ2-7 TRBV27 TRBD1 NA TGTGCCAGCAGTTTAGGTTCAGGGGGCTTTGGCGAGCAGTACTTC CASSLGSGGFGEQYF
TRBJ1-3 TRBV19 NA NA TGTGCCAGTACCCTCTCTGGAAACACCATATATTTT CASTLSGNTIYF
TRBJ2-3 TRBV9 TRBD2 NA TGTGCCAGCAGCGCCCTTAGCGGGAGGGCCATCACAGATACGCAGTATTTT CASSALSGRAITDTQYF
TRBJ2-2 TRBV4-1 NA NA TGCGCCAGCAGCCAATCCAGGGCCTTGAACACCGGGGAGCTGTTTTTT CASSQSRALNTGELFF